This entry lists 26 T cell receptor beta chains sequenced from one sample in a study of blood T cells in healthy people across ages. A J-beta primer mix and a sample-barcoded 5' primer were used in a second PCR of roughly 7 to 12 cycles. A single record per CDR3 protein comes from TCRdb applying MiXCR to the 5' RACE reads. The sample records 850,000 to 1,000,000 distinct CDR3 sequences, about 48% being singletons. Sequences were obtained from blood. The origin of the receptors is a man between 25 and 39 years old in good health.

V usage is TRBV7-2 and J usage is TRBJ2-1, with D perhaps TRBD2 (5 bases). The germline gives CDR1 SGHTA, CDR2 FQGNSA. V was cut by 5 bases and J by 3 bases, with 14 bases left in between. The CDR3 sequence is 15 residues long. The CDR3 reads CASSLRDTHYNEQFF. CDR3 sequence (DNA): TGTGCCAGCAGCCTACGGGATACTCACTACAATGAGCAGTTCTTC. The whole variable domain, filled in from reference TRBV7-2 and TRBJ2-1, reads GAGVSQSPSNKVTEKGKDVELRCDPISGHTALYWYRQSLGQGLEFLIYFQGNSAPDKSGLPSDRFSAERTGGSVSTLTIQRTQQEDSAVYLCASSLRDTHYNEQFFGPGTRLTVL.

This clonotype was recorded at least ten times. Germline is not matched at one junction end, which may reflect a read error. This sequence joins TRBV5-1 and TRBJ2-3; no clear D gene. This CDR3 spans 12 amino acids. CDR1 is SGHRS and CDR2 is YFSETQ in the germline V gene. This CDR3 reads CASSSNTDTQYF. CDR3 DNA: TGTGCCAGCAGCTCGAACACAGATACGCAGTATTTT.

There are a few counts of this clonotype. One base away lies a much larger clone, so this may be a sequencing read error. This sequence joins TRBV29-1 and TRBJ2-5; D is perhaps TRBD1 (6 bases). Germline lookup yields CDR1 SQVTM and CDR2 ANQGSEA. CDR3 length: 13 residues. V was clipped by 3 bases and J by 11 bases, with 19 bases between them. This CDR3 reads CSVDFQGWYEQYF. The CDR3 DNA reads as TGCAGCGTTGATTTCCAGGGGTGGTATGAGCAGTACTTC. The entire variable domain, with the rest obtained from reference TRBV29-1 and TRBJ2-5, is as follows: SAVISQKPSRDICQRGTSLTIQCQVDSQVTMMFWYRQQPGQSLTLIATANQGSEATYESGFVIDKFPISRPNLTFSTLTVSNMSPEDSSIYLCSVDFQGWYEQYFGPGTRLLVL.

The chain recombines TRBV20-1 with TRBJ2-7; D is perhaps TRBD1 (6 bases). V was cut by 0 bases and J by 3 bases, with 12 bases left in between. From germline, CDR1 is DFQATT and CDR2 SNEGSKA (reference sequence). The CDR3 loop spans 14 amino acids. CDR3 nucleotides: TGCAGTGCTAGAGATAGGGGACACCTCTACGAGCAGTACTTC. It translates to CSARDRGHLYEQYF.

In this sample, this clonotype turned up many times. The rearrangement joins TRBV29-1 to TRBJ2-5; D gene ambiguous. Germline CDR1 SQVTM, CDR2 ANQGSEA. V was shortened by 4 bases and J by 6 bases, with 12 bases between the two germline ends. CDR3 length: 12 residues. The CDR3 protein is CSVGIESKTQYF. The CDR3 nucleotides read TGCAGCGTTGGTATTGAATCGAAGACCCAGTACTTC.

This chain joins TRBV3-1 and TRBJ1-2, with D uncertain. CDR1 and CDR2 (germline): LGHDT, YNNKEL (reference sequence). The CDR3 spans 15 residues. With 3 bases removed from V and 4 bases from J, the gap between germline ends came to 15 bases. The CDR3 region has the DNA TGTGCCAGCAGCCACCGGGGTGCAGGAGGCTATGGCTACACCTTC. As protein: CASSHRGAGGYGYTF.

This clonotype was counted a single time. The chain uses TRBV10-2 and TRBJ2-5, with TRBD2 matching 13 bases. Judging by the DNA end, TRBJ2-7 fits better; the J call may be wrong. This CDR3 region has 13 residues. Looked up from germline, CDR1 is WSHSY and CDR2 is SAAADI. The CDR3 sequence is CASRGLAGNEQYF. CDR3 bases: TGCGCCAGCAGGGGACTAGCGGGGAACGAGCAGTACTTC.

The chain carries TRBV27 and TRBJ1-5, with D maybe TRBD1 (5 bases). CDR1 and CDR2 (germline): MNHEY, SMNVEV (reference sequence). The length of the CDR3 is 16 residues. V dropped 6 bases and J dropped 0 bases, with 15 bases sitting between them. CDR3 in amino acids: CASSFRGASSNQPQHF. CDR3 coding DNA: TGTGCCAGCAGCTTCCGGGGCGCCAGTAGCAATCAGCCCCAGCATTTT.

V gene TRBV4-1 combines with J gene TRBJ2-7; 10 bases map to TRBD2. The CDR3 covers 14 residues. V was pared by 5 bases and J by 12 bases, with 13 bases of the junction left unmatched. Germline V gene lookup returns CDR1 MGHRA and CDR2 YSYEKL. CDR3: CASSASGGASAGYF. CDR3 DNA sequence: TGCGCCAGCAGCGCCAGCGGGGGGGCGTCTGCTGGGTACTTC.

This clonotype was found a few times. The rearrangement uses TRBV11-2 and TRBJ1-6; D is unclear. This CDR3 spans 14 amino acids. V lost 1 base and J lost 11, with 12 bases in between. Looked up from germline, CDR1 is SGHAT and CDR2 is FQNNGV. DNA of the CDR3: TGTGCCAGCAGCTTAGCAGGCGCCTGGACACCCCTCCACTTT. Translated, it gives CASSLAGAWTPLHF.

The rearrangement joins TRBV20-1 to TRBJ2-5, with a possible D match to TRBD1 (6 bases). The CDR3 spans 13 residues. From germline, CDR1 is DFQATT and CDR2 SNEGSKA (reference sequence). The V gene lost 5 bases and the J gene lost 4 bases, with 14 bases spanning the gap. Here the CDR3 DNA reads TGCAGTGCTCACAGGGATCCTCGAGAGACCCAGTACTTC. Protein: CSAHRDPRETQYF.

With regard to this clonotype: The junction and the germline gene differ at one end; a read error may be behind it. The CDR3 loop is CAGSRAGGFYNEQFF. CDR3 bases: TGTGCCGGCAGCCGAGCGGGGGGGTTCTACAATGAGCAGTTCTTC. The J gene is TRBJ2-1, the V gene TRBV14, with 10 nucleotides matching TRBD2. Germline-derived CDR1 and CDR2 are SGHDN and FVKESK. This CDR3 contains 15 residues.

This clonotype was observed a handful of times. The chain employs TRBV3-1 and TRBJ1-6, with TRBD1 matching over 7 bases. CDR1 is LGHDT and CDR2 is YNNKEL in the germline V gene (reference sequence). The V gene end was trimmed by 1 base and the J gene end by 8 bases; junction bases not matched to a gene: 11. The CDR3 has 17 amino acids. Here the CDR3 reads CASSQVDRTGMDSPLHF. DNA of the CDR3: TGTGCCAGCAGCCAAGTGGACAGGACAGGAATGGATTCACCCCTCCACTTT.

The CDR3 bases are TGCAGCGTGTGGACTAGCGGAGTAGGCGATGAGCAGTTCTTC. Amino acids: CSVWTSGVGDEQFF. V and J are TRBV29-1 and TRBJ2-1; 10 bases align to TRBD2. CDR1 is SQVTM, CDR2 ANQGSEA, per germline. The CDR3 spans 14 residues. The V gene end was trimmed by 6 bases and the J gene end by 8 bases; junction bases not matched to a gene: 10.

CDR3 region: CASSLSGYGANVLTF. The CDR3, as DNA: TGTGCCAGCAGTTTATCGGGGTATGGGGCCAACGTCCTGACTTTC. The genes are TRBV27 and TRBJ2-6; D ambiguous. Trimming removed 0 bases at V and 3 bases at J, with 6 bases between. In germline, CDR1 is MNHEY, CDR2 SMNVEV (reference sequence). The CDR3 contains 15 residues.

The DNA for the CDR3 is TGCAGTGCTAGAGCCCGGACAGGGGCCAGCGGCTACACCTTC. Translated, it gives CSARARTGASGYTF. This sequence joins TRBV20-1 and TRBJ1-2; 9 positions match TRBD1. V gave up 1 base and J gave up 8 bases; unmatched junction bases: 8. This CDR3 comprises 14 residues. From germline, CDR1 is DFQATT and CDR2 SNEGSKA (reference sequence).

This clonotype was observed a few times. V gene TRBV6-1 combines with J gene TRBJ2-5; D is unclear. The V and J ends lost 6 bases and 0 bases respectively, with 8 bases between them. CDR3 length: 13 residues. The germline V gene has CDR1 MNHNS and CDR2 SASEGT. The CDR3 loop reads CASRLTNQETQYF. In nucleotides, the CDR3 is TGTGCCAGCAGGCTCACTAACCAAGAGACCCAGTACTTC.

The J gene is TRBJ2-1, the V gene TRBV3-1; TRBD1 matches at 7 bases. CDR3 size: 14 residues. The germline V gene encodes CDR1 LGHDT and CDR2 YNNKEL (reference sequence). Losses at the gene ends were 4 bases for V and 9 bases for J; bases not matched to a gene: 9. Written as DNA, the CDR3 is TGTGCCAGCAGCCTAGGGACAGCTCACAGTGAGCAGTTCTTC. As protein: CASSLGTAHSEQFF.

This clonotype is a singleton in its sample. This chain connects TRBV20-1 to TRBJ2-1; 9 positions match TRBD1. CDR1 is DFQATT, CDR2 SNEGSKA, per germline (reference sequence). This CDR3 contains 15 residues. Trimming removed 2 bases from V and 9 bases from J; junction bases left unmatched: 11. CDR3 residues: CSARSPGTGSSEQFF. The CDR3 DNA reads as TGCAGTGCTAGATCCCCCGGGACAGGGTCTAGTGAGCAGTTCTTC.

The chain employs TRBV6-5 and TRBJ2-5; 7 nucleotides agree with TRBD1. This CDR3 region has 12 residues. Germline loops: CDR1 MNHEY, CDR2 SVGAGI. The V gene end was trimmed by 6 bases and the J gene end by 11 bases; junction bases not matched to a gene: 9. CDR3 residues: CASSGRGRGQYF. CDR3 in DNA: TGTGCCAGCAGCGGCAGGGGCAGGGGGCAGTACTTC.

This chain joins TRBV12-3 or TRBV12-4 and TRBJ2-1, with D tentatively TRBD1 (5 bases). V lost 1 base and J 4 bases, leaving 11 bases between the germline ends. This CDR3 has 15 amino acids. The DNA of the CDR3 is TGTGCCAGCAGTTTAGGGCTAGGACAATACAATGAGCAGTTCTTC. Its translation: CASSLGLGQYNEQFF.

J is TRBJ1-4 and V is TRBV6-5; the D is unclear. CDR1 MNHEY and CDR2 SVGAGI come from the germline V gene. With 6 bases removed from V and 3 bases from J, the gap between germline ends came to 11 bases. The CDR3 covers 14 residues. The CDR3 nucleotides are TGTGCCAGCAGCGATCGGTACTCTAATGAAAAACTGTTTTTT. Amino acid sequence: CASSDRYSNEKLFF.

This chain uses TRBV2 with TRBJ1-5; D is undetermined. CDR1 is SNHLY, CDR2 FYNNEI, per germline. The V end was cut by 4 bases, the J end by 3 bases, with 10 bases between. The CDR3 is 14 residues long. CDR3 loop: CASSGLASNQPQHF. In DNA form, the CDR3 reads TGTGCCAGCAGTGGCCTTGCCTCCAATCAGCCCCAGCATTTT.

The gene calls are TRBV4-1 and TRBJ2-7, with D perhaps given as TRBD1 or TRBD2 (5 bases each). The V and J ends lost 4 bases and 3 bases respectively, with 19 bases between them. The CDR3 is 16 residues long. CDR1 is MGHRA and CDR2 is YSYEKL in the germline V gene. The CDR3 spells CASSPLSGTAGYEQYF. CDR3 sequence (DNA): TGCGCCAGCAGCCCACTCTCCGGGACGGCGGGCTACGAGCAGTACTTC.

The J gene is TRBJ1-1, the V gene TRBV28, with D uncertain. Germline V gene lookup returns CDR1 MDHEN and CDR2 SYDVKM. The V end lost 6 bases, the J end lost 10 bases, and 18 bases lay between the germline ends. The CDR3 totals 13 residues. The CDR3 loop reads CASSLKSPGTAFF. In DNA, the CDR3 is TGTGCCAGCAGCCTAAAGAGCCCGGGAACAGCTTTCTTT.

This clonotype was counted between two and nine times. The CDR3 sequence is CASSANRGPYNEQFF. DNA of the CDR3: TGTGCCAGCAGTGCCAACAGGGGGCCCTACAATGAGCAGTTCTTC. The V gene is TRBV25-1, the J gene TRBJ2-1; TRBD1 matches at 9 bases. CDR3 size: 15 residues. Germline trimming cut 4 bases from V and 2 bases from J; bases unmatched to any gene: 3. Looked up from germline, CDR1 is MGHDK and CDR2 is SYGVNS.